The T cell receptor beta chain described here comes from a study of cytomegalovirus exposure and HLA in healthy donors. Study-wide results and caveats: Despite most TCR sequences being rare, some public TCRs occurred in many donors.

Sequencing was performed with immunoSEQ multiplex PCR; in TCRdb, only in-frame clones are kept and a portion is missing. The sample holds about 120,000 clones, around 87% seen once. The CDR3 totals 15 residues. V dropped 5 bases and J dropped 0; count of bases not matched to a gene: 4. CDR1 and CDR2 from the germline V gene are SEHNR and FQNEAQ (reference sequence). Concerning this clone: Antigen specificity is unknown.

Sequenced sample: PBMCs. V and J are TRBV7-9 and TRBJ2-3; 8 bases match TRBD1. This clonotype originated in a woman aged 18-30 years in good health and CMV-seropositive. Here the CDR3 DNA reads TGTGCCAGCAGCCCAGGGGGCCTTAGCACAGATACGCAGTATTTT. Encoded protein: CASSPGGLSTDTQYF.